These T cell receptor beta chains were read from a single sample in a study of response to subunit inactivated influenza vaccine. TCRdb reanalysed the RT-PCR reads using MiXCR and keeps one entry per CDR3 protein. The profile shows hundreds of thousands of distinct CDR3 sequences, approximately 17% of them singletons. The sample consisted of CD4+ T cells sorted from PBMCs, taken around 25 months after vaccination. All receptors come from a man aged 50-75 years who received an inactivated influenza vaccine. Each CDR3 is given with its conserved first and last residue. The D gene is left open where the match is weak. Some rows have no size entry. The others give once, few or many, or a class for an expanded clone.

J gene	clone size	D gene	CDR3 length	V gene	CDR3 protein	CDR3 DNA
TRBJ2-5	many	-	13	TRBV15	CATSRDKQETQYF	TGTGCCACCAGCCGGGACAAACAAGAGACCCAGTACTTC
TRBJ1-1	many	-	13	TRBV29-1	CSGTGQLNTEAFF	TGCAGCGGGACGGGACAACTGAACACTGAAGCTTTCTTT
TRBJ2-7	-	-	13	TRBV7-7	CASSASAGYEQYF	TGTGCTAGCAGCGCAAGCGCTGGTTACGAGCAGTACTTC
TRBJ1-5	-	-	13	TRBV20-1	CSAPGARNQPQHF	TGCAGTGCGCCGGGGGCTCGTAATCAGCCCCAGCATTTT
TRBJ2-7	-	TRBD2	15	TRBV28	CASSLQTGGNYEQYF	TGTGCCAGCAGTCTGCAAACGGGGGGTAACTACGAGCAGTACTTC
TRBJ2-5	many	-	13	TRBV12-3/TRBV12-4	CASSLRYQETQYF	TGTGCCAGCAGTTTGAGGTACCAAGAGACCCAGTACTTC
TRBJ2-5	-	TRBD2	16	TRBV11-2	CASSLVGLAGEETQYF	TGTGCCAGCAGCTTGGTCGGACTAGCGGGGGAAGAGACCCAGTACTTC
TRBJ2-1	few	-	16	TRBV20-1	CSARVAAPSTYNEQFF	TGCAGTGCTAGAGTGGCAGCCCCGTCCACTTACAATGAGCAGTTCTTC
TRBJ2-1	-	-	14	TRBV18	CASSPSRTVIEQFF	TGTGCCAGCTCACCCTCCAGGACAGTTATTGAGCAGTTCTTC
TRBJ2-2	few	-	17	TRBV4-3	CASSQAVKRTNTGELFF	TGCGCCAGCAGCCAAGCTGTAAAACGGACGAACACCGGGGAGCTGTTTTTT
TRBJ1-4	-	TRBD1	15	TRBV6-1	CASSPTTGAGEKLFF	TGTGCCAGCAGCCCTACGACAGGGGCGGGTGAAAAACTGTTTTTT
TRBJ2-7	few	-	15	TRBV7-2	CASSLKLGRPYEQYF	TGTGCCAGCAGCTTAAAGCTGGGTAGACCCTACGAGCAGTACTTC
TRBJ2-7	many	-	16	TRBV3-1	CASSQGPGKGAYEQYF	TGTGCCAGCAGCCAAGGGCCCGGCAAGGGGGCCTACGAGCAGTACTTC